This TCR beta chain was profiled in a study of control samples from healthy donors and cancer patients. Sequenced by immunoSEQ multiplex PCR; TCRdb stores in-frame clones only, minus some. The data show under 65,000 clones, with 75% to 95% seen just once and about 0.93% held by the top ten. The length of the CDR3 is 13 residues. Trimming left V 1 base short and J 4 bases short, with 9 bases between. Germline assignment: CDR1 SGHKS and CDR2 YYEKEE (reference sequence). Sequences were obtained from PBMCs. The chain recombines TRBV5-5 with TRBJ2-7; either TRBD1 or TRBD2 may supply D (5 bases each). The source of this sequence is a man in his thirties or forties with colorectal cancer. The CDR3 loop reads CASSLTGRYEQYF. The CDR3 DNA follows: TGTGCCAGCAGCTTGACGGGACGTTACGAGCAGTACTTC.